Listed below are T cell receptor beta chains from one sample, sequenced in a study of blood T cell repertoires in COVID-19. TCRdb's copy holds only in-frame clones and misses some; the assay was immunoSEQ multiplex PCR. The data hold about 150,000 clones, with roughly 71% observed a single time. The sequencing sample was made of peripheral blood. The receptor source for this set is a woman aged 80 or over with acute or convalescent COVID-19. Each CDR3 is given with its conserved first and last residue. The D gene is left open where the match is weak. Expanded clones are given a class, and other clones once, few, many or no size at all.

>TRBV10-2|TRBD2|few|TRBJ2-2
TGCGCCAGCAGGCCTCATGGGACTAGCGGGATAGTCGGGGAGCTGTTTTTT
CASRPHGTSGIVGELFF
>TRBV19|-|few|TRBJ1-1
TGTGCCAGTAGTATACCCCCAGAGAACACTGAAGCTTTCTTT
CASSIPPENTEAFF
>TRBV7-2|-|few|TRBJ2-5
TGTGCCAGCAGCTTAGCGCTCGGGACATGGGTGGAGACCCAGTACTTC
CASSLALGTWVETQYF
>TRBV18|-|-|TRBJ2-3
TGTGCCAGCTCACCGGGGGGGCCCAGCACAGATACGCAGTATTTT
CASSPGGPSTDTQYF
>TRBV5-1|TRBD1|-|TRBJ2-3
TGCGCCAGCAGCTGGGGATGGACAGGGGGAGATACGCAGTATTTT
CASSWGWTGGDTQYF
>TRBV5-1|-|-|TRBJ2-7
TGCGCCAGCAGCAAGAGTGCCGCCGCAGGCGAGCAGTACTTC
CASSKSAAAGEQYF
>TRBV3-1/TRBV3-2|TRBD2|-|TRBJ2-1
TGTGCCAGCAGCCCACATCCCGGGACTAGCGGGGGGAGCTCCTACAATGAGCAGTTCTTC
CASSPHPGTSGGSSYNEQFF
>TRBV5-1|-|-|TRBJ1-3
TGCGCCAGCAGCTTGGATGCAGGCGCTGGAAACACCATATATTTT
CASSLDAGAGNTIYF
>TRBV6-1|TRBD1|-|TRBJ1-5
TGTGCCAGCAGTGAGGACAGGGGAATCAGTCAGCCCCAGCATTTT
CASSEDRGISQPQHF
>TRBV7-9|-|-|TRBJ1-5
TGTGCCAGCAGCTTAGTTCAGGGTCAGCCCCAGCATTTT
CASSLVQGQPQHF
>TRBV6-1|-|-|TRBJ1-1
TGTGCCAGCAGTGAATATTTAGCTTTCTTT
CASSEYLAFF
>TRBV7-3|-|-|TRBJ2-5
TGTGCCAGCAGCCTAACCCGGGACCAAGAGACCCAGTACTTC
CASSLTRDQETQYF
>TRBV6-1|TRBD1|-|TRBJ1-2
TGTGCCAGCAGTGCTCCTGGTTGGGACAGAGCTGCCAATGGCTACACCTTC
CASSAPGWDRAANGYTF
>TRBV25-1|TRBD2|-|TRBJ2-7
TGTGCCAGCAGTCTCCATGGGGGGGCCTACGAGCAGTACTTC
CASSLHGGAYEQYF
>TRBV3-1/TRBV3-2|-|once|TRBJ2-2
TGTGCCAGCAGCCAAGGGAGTCACACCGGGGAGCTGTTTTTT
CASSQGSHTGELFF
>TRBV7-2|-|-|TRBJ2-3
TGTGCCAGCAGCGTGAGGGTAGTCACAGATACGCAGTATTTT
CASSVRVVTDTQYF
>TRBV18|TRBD1|many|TRBJ1-6
TGTGCCAGCTCACTGGGGACAGGGGATAATTCACCCCTCCACTTT
CASSLGTGDNSPLHF
>TRBV27|-|-|TRBJ1-5
TGTGCCAGCAGTTCGTATAGCAATCAGCCCCAGCATTTT
CASSSYSNQPQHF
>TRBV7-8|-|-|TRBJ2-5
TGTGCCAGCAGCTTAGGAGGGCTAGCCGCCGAGACCCAGTACTTC
CASSLGGLAAETQYF
>TRBV6-1|-|-|TRBJ2-3
TGTGCCAGCAGTGAATGGCGGCGTGGCACAGATACGCAGTATTTT
CASSEWRRGTDTQYF
>TRBV19|-|-|TRBJ2-7
TGTGCCAGTAGTATAATCGGGAGTAGCTACGAGCAGTACTTC
CASSIIGSSYEQYF
>TRBV19|TRBD1|few|TRBJ2-6
TGTGCCGTTCAGGGGGCGGGCTCTGGGGCCAACGTCCTGACTTTC
CAVQGAGSGANVLTF
>TRBV6-2/TRBV6-3|-|-|TRBJ1-6
TGTGCCAGCAGTTACGTGGGAGTTTGGGATTCACCCCTCCACTTT
CASSYVGVWDSPLHF
>TRBV5-1|TRBD2|-|TRBJ2-1
TGCGCCAGCAGCTCCGGCGGGGGTGTGAATGAGCAGTTCTTC
CASSSGGGVNEQFF
>TRBV19|TRBD1|once|TRBJ1-2
TGTGCCAGTAGATACGAAGGGACAGGGGGGAACTATGGCTACACCTTC
CASRYEGTGGNYGYTF
>TRBV5-1|TRBD1|-|TRBJ2-1
TGCGCCAGCAGCTCCGGACAGGGGGAGGATGAGCAGTTCTTC
CASSSGQGEDEQFF
>TRBV28|-|once|TRBJ2-6
TGTGCCAGCACAACCGCGGGGGCTCGTGGGGCCAACGTCCTGACTTTC
CASTTAGARGANVLTF
>TRBV27|-|-|TRBJ2-7
TGTGCCAGCAGTTACGACAGATTCGCCTACGAGCAGTACTTC
CASSYDRFAYEQYF
>TRBV19|TRBD1|-|TRBJ1-5
TGTGCCAGTACTGACAGGGTCAGCAATCAGCCCCAGCATTTT
CASTDRVSNQPQHF
>TRBV19|-|-|TRBJ2-1
TGTGCCAGTACCCCCAAGGACAATTCGGGCTACAATGAGCAGTTCTTC
CASTPKDNSGYNEQFF
>TRBV4-1|TRBD1|-|TRBJ2-6
TGCGCCAGCAGCCAAGATTTGGACAGGACCGCGGGGGCCAACGTCCTGACTTTC
CASSQDLDRTAGANVLTF
>TRBV5-5|TRBD1|once|TRBJ2-3
TGTGCCAGCAGCTCGACAGGGCAAGATACGCAGTATTTT
CASSSTGQDTQYF
>TRBV5-1|TRBD1|-|TRBJ1-4
TGCGCCAGCAGCATCCGGGACAGGGATTTTAATGAAAAACTGTTTTTT
CASSIRDRDFNEKLFF
>TRBV7-2|TRBD1|-|TRBJ1-1
TGTGCCAGCAGCTTCTCCCAGGGGGCTACTGAAGCTTTCTTT
CASSFSQGATEAFF
>TRBV19|-|-|TRBJ1-1
TGTGCCAGCTCCAGGGGCACCTTCAACACTGAAGCTTTCTTT
CASSRGTFNTEAFF
>TRBV6-6|-|once|TRBJ1-5
TGTGCCAGCAGTTACTTCGGACAGCTCAATCAGCCCCAGCATTTT
CASSYFGQLNQPQHF
>TRBV7-9|-|-|TRBJ2-7
TGTGCCAGCAGCCCCGGGGGCTCCTACGAGCAGTACTTC
CASSPGGSYEQYF
>TRBV28|-|once|TRBJ1-3
TGTGCCAGCAGTTTACAGGCCAGCATAGGAAACACCATATATTTT
CASSLQASIGNTIYF
>TRBV11-3|-|-|TRBJ2-5
TGTGCCAGCAGCCCCGGACAGGGAGGGATTGAGACCCAGTACTTC
CASSPGQGGIETQYF
>TRBV9|-|-|TRBJ1-3
TGTGCCAGCAGCGTAGCAGGGGATGCTAACACCATATATTTT
CASSVAGDANTIYF
>TRBV7-6|-|-|TRBJ2-3
TGTGCCAGCAGCCCCGACACCACGGGCACAGATACGCAGTATTTT
CASSPDTTGTDTQYF
>TRBV2|-|-|TRBJ2-3
TGTGCCAGCAGTGCTGGAGCGGACACAGATACGCAGTATTTT
CASSAGADTDTQYF
>TRBV7-8|-|-|TRBJ2-3
TGTGCCAGCAGCCCAGAAACGGCGGGCCTCTTACTCCCGGGAGATACGCAGTATTTT
CASSPETAGLLLPGDTQYF
>TRBV10-3|TRBD2|once|TRBJ2-5
TGTGCCATCAGGACTAGCGGGGGGCCCCAAGAGACCCAGTACTTC
CAIRTSGGPQETQYF
>TRBV23-1|-|-|TRBJ1-6
TGCGCCAGCAGTCATCCTAAGGACATCGTCGTAGCCTATAATTCACCCCTCCACTTT
CASSHPKDIVVAYNSPLHF
>TRBV4-2|TRBD1|-|TRBJ1-5
TGTGCCAGCAGCCAGGGGACAGGGGGGAATCAGCCCCAGCATTTT
CASSQGTGGNQPQHF